This T cell receptor (beta chain) was sequenced in a study of cytomegalovirus exposure and HLA in healthy donors. Study-wide results and caveats: An analysis was carried out at a later point. It showed that HLA-associated TCR beta chains were more clonally expanded than equally common non-associated chains. Segments of the TCR beta V type were, in most cases, productive about 90% or about 30% of the time in an earlier analysis. Researchers reported that three CMV-associated chains were confirmed in vitro as CMV antigen-specific.

Healthy bone marrow donors made up the donors. The PCR ran on 60 Vbeta and 13 Jbeta primers. Assay used: immunoSEQ multiplex PCR; TCRdb lists only in-frame clones, some missing. The sample includes some 200,000 clones, around 85% of them seen just once. This clone occurred a few times. As yet, its antigen is unknown. The germline CDR1 and CDR2 sequences are SGHNT and YENEEA. Deletions cut 0 bases from V and 5 bases from J, with 4 bases between. The CDR3 sequence is 12 residues long. V is TRBV11-3 and J is TRBJ1-2; D gene ambiguous. The clonotype was recovered from a man between 45 and 60 years old in good health and CMV-seronegative. The sequenced material came from PBMCs. This CDR3 reads CASSLELYGYTF. The CDR3, as DNA: TGTGCCAGCAGCTTAGAATTATATGGCTACACCTTC.